This is a list of T cell receptor beta chains from one sample in a study of blood T cell repertoires in COVID-19. The table came from immunoSEQ multiplex PCR; TCRdb's copy has only in-frame clones and leaves some out. This sample has 150,000 to 200,000 clones, with 80% to 90% found just once. Specimen: PBMCs or T cells enriched from blood (not recorded which). Every receptor here comes from a woman aged 45-60 years who had recovered from COVID-19. Both conserved end residues are part of each CDR3. Each record gives: D gene, V gene, J gene, clone size, CDR3 DNA, CDR3 protein. D genes are given only for firm matches. The listing skips clone size in some rows; elsewhere it reads once, few, many or a size class.

D gene: NA
V gene: TRBV7-7
J gene: TRBJ2-1
clone size: NA
CDR3 DNA: TGTGCTAGCAGCTTAGCCGCAGACTACAATGAGCAGTTCTTC
CDR3 protein: CASSLAADYNEQFF

D gene: NA
V gene: TRBV9
J gene: TRBJ2-1
clone size: NA
CDR3 DNA: TGTGCCAGCAGCGTACGGGTGACTGGTTACAATGAGCAGTTCTTC
CDR3 protein: CASSVRVTGYNEQFF

D gene: NA
V gene: TRBV6-5
J gene: TRBJ1-1
clone size: NA
CDR3 DNA: TGTGCCAGCATACGAGGGCAGAACACTGAAGCTTTCTTT
CDR3 protein: CASIRGQNTEAFF

D gene: TRBD1
V gene: TRBV6-2/TRBV6-3
J gene: TRBJ2-7
clone size: NA
CDR3 DNA: TGTGCCAGCAGCCGGGACAGGCCCGGGGGCTACGAGCAGTACTTC
CDR3 protein: CASSRDRPGGYEQYF

D gene: NA
V gene: TRBV7-2
J gene: TRBJ1-6
clone size: NA
CDR3 DNA: TGTGCCAGCAGCTTAGAAGTCCGGGAATCACCCCTCCACTTT
CDR3 protein: CASSLEVRESPLHF

D gene: TRBD1
V gene: TRBV5-4
J gene: TRBJ1-3
clone size: few
CDR3 DNA: TGTGCCAGCAGCCCTGGACAGGGGTTGAGGAACACCATATATTTT
CDR3 protein: CASSPGQGLRNTIYF

D gene: TRBD2
V gene: TRBV18
J gene: TRBJ2-7
clone size: few
CDR3 DNA: TGTGCCAGCTCACGGGGACTAGCGGAATCCTACGAGCAGTACTTC
CDR3 protein: CASSRGLAESYEQYF

D gene: NA
V gene: TRBV7-9
J gene: TRBJ1-1
clone size: NA
CDR3 DNA: TGTGCCAGCAGCTTATCCCTGGGAGGGCGGTACACTGAAGCTTTCTTT
CDR3 protein: CASSLSLGGRYTEAFF

D gene: NA
V gene: TRBV7-3
J gene: TRBJ2-2
clone size: NA
CDR3 DNA: TGTGCCAGCAGCCTAACAAGGACAGCCTCGAACACCGGGGAGCTGTTTTTT
CDR3 protein: CASSLTRTASNTGELFF

D gene: NA
V gene: TRBV7-9
J gene: TRBJ1-3
clone size: NA
CDR3 DNA: TGTGCCAGCAGCCCACAGGGAAGTTCTGGAAACACCATATATTTT
CDR3 protein: CASSPQGSSGNTIYF

D gene: NA
V gene: TRBV19
J gene: TRBJ2-7
clone size: NA
CDR3 DNA: TGTGCCAGTAGTATCGGTGGACAGACAAGACCCTACGAGCAGTACTTC
CDR3 protein: CASSIGGQTRPYEQYF

D gene: NA
V gene: TRBV11-2
J gene: TRBJ2-7
clone size: once
CDR3 DNA: TGTGCCAGCAGCTTTATTGGGGCGTACTACGAGCAGTACTTC
CDR3 protein: CASSFIGAYYEQYF

D gene: NA
V gene: TRBV4-1
J gene: TRBJ2-7
clone size: NA
CDR3 DNA: TGCGCCAGCAGCCAAGACTCAGGGTTCTCGGATTCCTACGAGCAGTACTTC
CDR3 protein: CASSQDSGFSDSYEQYF

D gene: TRBD2
V gene: TRBV11-1
J gene: TRBJ2-1
clone size: NA
CDR3 DNA: TGTGCCAGCAGCTCTGGACTAGCCGTCTTGAATGAGCAGTTCTTC
CDR3 protein: CASSSGLAVLNEQFF

D gene: NA
V gene: TRBV19
J gene: TRBJ1-5
clone size: NA
CDR3 DNA: TGTGCCAGTAGACACCGGGACAAGGGTCAGCCCCAGCATTTT
CDR3 protein: CASRHRDKGQPQHF

D gene: NA
V gene: TRBV19
J gene: TRBJ2-5
clone size: NA
CDR3 DNA: TGTGCCTCCCAGAGGCTAGCCGGCGAGACCCAGTACTTC
CDR3 protein: CASQRLAGETQYF

D gene: NA
V gene: TRBV2
J gene: TRBJ2-7
clone size: NA
CDR3 DNA: TGTGCCAGCAGTGAAGTACTCGAGCAGTACTTC
CDR3 protein: CASSEVLEQYF

D gene: TRBD1
V gene: TRBV24-1
J gene: TRBJ2-1
clone size: NA
CDR3 DNA: TGTGCCACCAGTGACCAAGACAGGGGGCAGTTCTTC
CDR3 protein: CATSDQDRGQFF

D gene: TRBD2
V gene: TRBV9
J gene: TRBJ2-5
clone size: NA
CDR3 DNA: TGTGCCAGCAGCGTAGCGGGAGGGTCAAAGACCCAGTACTTC
CDR3 protein: CASSVAGGSKTQYF

D gene: TRBD1
V gene: TRBV9
J gene: TRBJ1-6
clone size: NA
CDR3 DNA: TGTGCCAGCAGCGTCGGACAGGGGGGATCACCCCTCCACTTT
CDR3 protein: CASSVGQGGSPLHF